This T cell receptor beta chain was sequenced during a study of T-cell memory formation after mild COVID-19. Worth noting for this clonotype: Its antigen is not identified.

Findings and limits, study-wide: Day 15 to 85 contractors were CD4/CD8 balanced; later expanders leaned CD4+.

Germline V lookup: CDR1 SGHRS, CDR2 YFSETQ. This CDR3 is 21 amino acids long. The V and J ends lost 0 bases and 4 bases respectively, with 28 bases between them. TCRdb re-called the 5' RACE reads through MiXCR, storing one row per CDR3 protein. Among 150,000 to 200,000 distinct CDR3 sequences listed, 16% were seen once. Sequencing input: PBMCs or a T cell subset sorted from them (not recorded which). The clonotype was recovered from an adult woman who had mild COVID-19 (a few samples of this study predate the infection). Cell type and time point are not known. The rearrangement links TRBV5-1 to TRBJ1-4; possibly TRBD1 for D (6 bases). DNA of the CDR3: TGCGCCAGCAGCTTGGCCCCAGGTCGGGACACCGGCCACCGACTTAATGAAAAACTGTTTTTT. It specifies CASSLAPGRDTGHRLNEKLFF. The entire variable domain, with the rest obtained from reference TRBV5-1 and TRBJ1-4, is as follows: KAGVTQTPRYLIKTRGQQVTLSCSPISGHRSVSWYQQTPGQGLQFLFEYFSETQRNKGNFPGRFSGRQFSNSRSEMNVSTLELGDSALYLCASSLAPGRDTGHRLNEKLFFGSGTQLSVL.